This entry is about one T cell receptor (beta chain). The target antigen is unknown. A TCRbeta library incorporating unique molecular identifiers was prepared. TCRdb passed the PCR reads through MiXCR, listing each CDR3 protein once. The sample has hundreds of thousands of distinct CDR3 sequences, roughly 15% seen once. This sample is drawn from a study of T-cell reconstitution after alpha-beta-depleted transplantation in children. The CDR3 runs to 15 residues. The germline CDR1 and CDR2 sequences are SGHTA and FQGNSA. Trimming shortened V by 7 bases and J by 8 bases, and 23 bases separated the two germline ends. Notes on the study in general: Newly generated T cells supplied most T-cell counts and diversity one year post-transplant.

V and J are TRBV7-2 and TRBJ1-1, with no clear D. The sequencing used PBMCs, mostly from graft donor cells, collected 360 days after TCRalphabeta/CD19-depleted stem cell transplant. This clonotype was sampled from a male patient aged 10 to 17 who had a stem cell transplant for acute lymphoblastic leukemia, so the T cells may come from the graft donor. CDR3 sequence reads: CASTLVLATFDEAFF. The CDR3 bases are TGTGCCAGCACCCTAGTGTTGGCCACCTTTGACGAAGCTTTCTTT.